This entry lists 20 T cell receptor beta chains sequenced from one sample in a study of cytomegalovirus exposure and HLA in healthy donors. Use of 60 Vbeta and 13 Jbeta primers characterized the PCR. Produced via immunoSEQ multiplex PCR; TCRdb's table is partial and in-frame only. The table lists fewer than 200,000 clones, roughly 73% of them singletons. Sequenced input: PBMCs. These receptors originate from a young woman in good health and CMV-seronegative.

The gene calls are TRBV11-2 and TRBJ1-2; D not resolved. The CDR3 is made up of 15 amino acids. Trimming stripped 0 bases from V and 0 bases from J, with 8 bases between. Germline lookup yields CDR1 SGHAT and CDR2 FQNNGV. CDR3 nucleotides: TGTGCCAGCAGCTTAGAGGTAGCAGCTAACTATGGCTACACCTTC. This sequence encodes CASSLEVAANYGYTF.

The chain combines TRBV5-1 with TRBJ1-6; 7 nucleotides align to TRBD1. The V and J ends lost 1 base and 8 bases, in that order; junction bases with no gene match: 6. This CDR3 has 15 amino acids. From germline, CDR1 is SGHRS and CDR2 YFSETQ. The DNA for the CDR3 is TGCGCCAGCAGCTTGACAGGGGATGGTGATTCACCCCTCCACTTT. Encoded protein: CASSLTGDGDSPLHF.

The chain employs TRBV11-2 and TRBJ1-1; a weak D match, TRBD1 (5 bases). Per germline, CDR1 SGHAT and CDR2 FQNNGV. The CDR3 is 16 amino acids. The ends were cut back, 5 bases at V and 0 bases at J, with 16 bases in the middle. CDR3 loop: CASSKFHTGLNTEAFF. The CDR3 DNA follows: TGTGCCAGCAGCAAGTTTCACACAGGCTTGAACACTGAAGCTTTCTTT.

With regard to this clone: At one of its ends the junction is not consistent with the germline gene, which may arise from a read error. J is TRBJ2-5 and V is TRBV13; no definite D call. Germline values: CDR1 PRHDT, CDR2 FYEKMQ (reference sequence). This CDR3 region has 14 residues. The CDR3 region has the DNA TGTGCTAGCAGCAGCTATTCCTCGGGAGAGACCCAGTACTTC. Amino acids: CASSSYSSGETQYF.

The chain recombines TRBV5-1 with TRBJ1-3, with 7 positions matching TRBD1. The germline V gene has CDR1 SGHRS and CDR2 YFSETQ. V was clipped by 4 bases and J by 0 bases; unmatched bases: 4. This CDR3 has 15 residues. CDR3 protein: CASSRGTDSGNTIYF. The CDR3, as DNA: TGCGCCAGCAGCCGAGGGACAGACTCTGGAAACACCATATATTTT.

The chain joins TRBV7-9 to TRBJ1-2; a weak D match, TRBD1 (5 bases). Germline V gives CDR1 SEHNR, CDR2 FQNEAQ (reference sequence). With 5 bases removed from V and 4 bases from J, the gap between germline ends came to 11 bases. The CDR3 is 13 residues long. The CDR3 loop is CASSHRQLYGYTF. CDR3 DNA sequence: TGTGCCAGCAGCCATCGACAGCTCTATGGCTACACCTTC.

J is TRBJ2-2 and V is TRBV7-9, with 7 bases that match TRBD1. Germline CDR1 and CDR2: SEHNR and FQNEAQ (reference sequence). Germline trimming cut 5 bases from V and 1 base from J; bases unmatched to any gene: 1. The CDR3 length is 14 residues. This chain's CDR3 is CASSRTGNTGELFF. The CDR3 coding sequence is TGTGCCAGCAGCAGGACAGGGAACACCGGGGAGCTGTTTTTT.

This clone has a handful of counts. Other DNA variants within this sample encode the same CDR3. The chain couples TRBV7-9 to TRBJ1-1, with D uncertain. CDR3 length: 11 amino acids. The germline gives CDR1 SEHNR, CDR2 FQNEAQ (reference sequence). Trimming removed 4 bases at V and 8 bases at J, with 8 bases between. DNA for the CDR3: TGTGCCAGCAGCTCTACCCCCGAAGCTTTCTTT. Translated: CASSSTPEAFF.

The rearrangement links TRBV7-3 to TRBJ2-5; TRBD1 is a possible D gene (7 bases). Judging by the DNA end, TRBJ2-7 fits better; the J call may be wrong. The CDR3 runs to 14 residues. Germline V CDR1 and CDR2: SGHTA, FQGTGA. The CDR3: CASSLGGGGYEQYF. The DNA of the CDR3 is TGTGCCAGCAGCTTAGGAGGGGGCGGCTACGAGCAGTACTTC.

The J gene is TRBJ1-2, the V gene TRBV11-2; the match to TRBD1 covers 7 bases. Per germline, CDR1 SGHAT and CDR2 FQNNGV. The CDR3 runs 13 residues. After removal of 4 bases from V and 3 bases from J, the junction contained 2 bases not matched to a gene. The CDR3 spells CASSSDRHYGYTF. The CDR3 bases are TGTGCCAGCAGCTCGGACAGGCACTATGGCTACACCTTC.

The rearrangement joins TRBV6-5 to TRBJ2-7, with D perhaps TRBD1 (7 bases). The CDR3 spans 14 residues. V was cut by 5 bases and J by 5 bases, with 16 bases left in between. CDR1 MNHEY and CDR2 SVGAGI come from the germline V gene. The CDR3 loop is CASSRQGGVNEQYF. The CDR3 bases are TGTGCCAGCAGTCGACAGGGCGGGGTCAACGAGCAGTACTTC.

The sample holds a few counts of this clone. This CDR3 reads CASSLAGASGRHASEQYF. The CDR3 DNA reads TGCGCCAGCAGCTTGGCAGGGGCTAGCGGGAGGCACGCCTCCGAGCAGTACTTC. V usage is TRBV5-1 and J usage is TRBJ2-7; 11 bases are shared with TRBD2. After removal of 0 bases from V and 6 bases from J, the junction contained 14 bases not matched to a gene. The CDR3 sequence is 18 residues long. The germline V gene has CDR1 SGHRS and CDR2 YFSETQ.

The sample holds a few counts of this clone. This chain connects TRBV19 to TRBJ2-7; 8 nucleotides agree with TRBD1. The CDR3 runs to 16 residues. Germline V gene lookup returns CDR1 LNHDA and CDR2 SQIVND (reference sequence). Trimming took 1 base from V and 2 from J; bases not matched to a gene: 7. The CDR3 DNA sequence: TGTGCCAGTAGTATAGCCCCCCTGACAGGGGCCTACGAGCAGTACTTC. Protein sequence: CASSIAPLTGAYEQYF.

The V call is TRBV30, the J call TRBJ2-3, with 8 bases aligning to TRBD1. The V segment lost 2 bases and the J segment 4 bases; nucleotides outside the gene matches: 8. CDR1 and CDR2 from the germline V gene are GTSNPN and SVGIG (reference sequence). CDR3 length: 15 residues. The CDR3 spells CAWSSQGVLADTQYF. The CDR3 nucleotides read TGTGCCTGGAGTTCACAGGGGGTTCTTGCAGATACGCAGTATTTT. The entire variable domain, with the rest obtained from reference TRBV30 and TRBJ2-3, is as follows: SQTIHQWPATLVQPVGSPLSLECTVEGTSNPNLYWYRQAAGRGLQLLFYSVGIGQISSEVPQNLSASRPQDRQFILSSKKLLLSDSGFYLCAWSSQGVLADTQYFGPGTRLTVL.

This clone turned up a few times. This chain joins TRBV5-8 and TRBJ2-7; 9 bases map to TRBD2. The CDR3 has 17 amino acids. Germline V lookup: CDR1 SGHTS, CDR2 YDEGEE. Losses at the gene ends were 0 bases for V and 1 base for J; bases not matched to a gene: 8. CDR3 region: CASSLVIATSGSYEQYF. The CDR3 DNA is TGTGCCAGCAGCTTGGTAATTGCGACTAGCGGATCCTACGAGCAGTACTTC.

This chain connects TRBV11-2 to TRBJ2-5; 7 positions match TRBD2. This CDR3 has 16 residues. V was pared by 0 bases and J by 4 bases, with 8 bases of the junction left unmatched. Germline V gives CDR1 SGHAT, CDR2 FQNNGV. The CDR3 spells CASSLDPLLARETQYF. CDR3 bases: TGTGCCAGCAGCTTAGACCCCCTACTAGCGAGAGAGACCCAGTACTTC.

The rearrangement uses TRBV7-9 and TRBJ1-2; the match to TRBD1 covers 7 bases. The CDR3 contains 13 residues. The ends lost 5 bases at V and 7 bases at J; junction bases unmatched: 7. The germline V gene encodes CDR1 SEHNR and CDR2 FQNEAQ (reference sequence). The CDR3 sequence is CASSLDRVSGYTF. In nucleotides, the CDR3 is TGTGCCAGCAGCCTCGACAGGGTGAGTGGCTACACCTTC.

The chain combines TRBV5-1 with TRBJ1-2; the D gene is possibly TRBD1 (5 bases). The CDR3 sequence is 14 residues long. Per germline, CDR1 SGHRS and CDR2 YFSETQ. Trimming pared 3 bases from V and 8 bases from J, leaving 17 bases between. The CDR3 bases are TGCGCCAGCAGCTCAGGGCCCGGGTCCTACGGCTACACCTTC. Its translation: CASSSGPGSYGYTF.

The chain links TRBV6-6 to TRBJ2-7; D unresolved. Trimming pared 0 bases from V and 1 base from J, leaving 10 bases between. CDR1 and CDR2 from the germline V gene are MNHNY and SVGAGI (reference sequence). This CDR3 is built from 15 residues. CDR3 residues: CASSYSTPGSYEQYF. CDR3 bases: TGTGCCAGCAGTTACTCGACCCCAGGATCCTACGAGCAGTACTTC.

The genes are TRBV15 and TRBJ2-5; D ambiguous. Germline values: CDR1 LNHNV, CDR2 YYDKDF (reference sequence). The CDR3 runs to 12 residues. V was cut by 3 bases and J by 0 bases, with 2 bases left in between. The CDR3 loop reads CATSSYQETQYF. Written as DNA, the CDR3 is TGTGCCACCAGCAGCTACCAAGAGACCCAGTACTTC.